This T cell receptor beta chain emerged from a study of T cell changes during pregnancy in multiple sclerosis. This CDR3 region has 15 residues. The ends were cut back, 0 bases at V and 2 bases at J, with 11 bases in the middle. Germline loops: CDR1 SGDLS, CDR2 YYNGEE. Profiled with immunoSEQ multiplex PCR; TCRdb holds only in-frame clones, not every one. Of tens of thousands of clones in the sample, 90% were seen once. This clonotype was obtained from a female donor in good health, enrolled as a control in a pregnancy study. The material sequenced was peripheral blood, taken in the first trimester of pregnancy. The chain links TRBV9 to TRBJ2-5; unclear D gene. The CDR3 DNA is TGTGCCAGCAGCGTAGGGGCAGGCATACAAGAGACCCAGTACTTC. It yields the protein CASSVGAGIQETQYF.